This TCR beta chain was documented in a study of blood T cell repertoires in COVID-19. Study summary: Samples came from the United States, Italy and Spain, spanning acute and convalescent COVID-19. The analysed material was cDNA or gDNA that came from T cells, B-cell-depleted T cells, or PBMCs.

Authors' processing steps: By means of reference gene primer amplification, nucleated cell counts were estimated. The method was immunoSEQ multiplex PCR; TCRdb's version includes in-frame clones alone and lacks a portion of them. The V and J calls and clone size are taken from that table; D and trimming were inferred from the DNA. This table has 150,000 to 200,000 clones, more than 65% appearing once. Germline CDR1 and CDR2: SQVTM and ANQGSEA. This CDR3 has 11 amino acids. With 7 bases removed from V and 9 bases from J, the gap between germline ends came to 15 bases. This receptor was identified in an elderly woman with active or convalescent COVID-19. This sequence joins TRBV29-1 and TRBJ1-1; D is perhaps TRBD1 (5 bases). The source material was peripheral blood. The CDR3 protein is CSAEKEGQAFF. Written as DNA, the CDR3 is TGCAGCGCCGAGAAGGAGGGGCAAGCTTTCTTT.